This passage covers 20 T cell receptor beta chains from one sample sequenced in a study of human T cells and chemical hapten exposure. TCRdb reprocessed the RACE reads with MiXCR, giving one entry per CDR3 protein. The data show roughly 98,000 distinct CDR3 sequences, roughly an eighth seen once. The time point here: patch test 1, 2 weeks after DPC sensitization. Treatment described: therapeutic diphenylcyclopropenone sensitization with weekly scalp DPC. Sequencing was performed on whole blood, taken in connection with sensitization to the hapten diphenylcyclopropenone (DPC). These receptors originate from a woman aged 40 to 50 with alopecia areata. Some clones in this sample may be carry-over from other donors' samples.

V and J are TRBV14 and TRBJ2-7; no clear D. The V gene lost 0 bases and the J gene lost 3 bases, with 9 bases spanning the gap. Germline V gene sequence: CDR1 SGHDN, CDR2 FVKESK. The CDR3 length is 14 residues. CDR3 amino acids: CASSQDRLFYEQYF. CDR3 in DNA: TGTGCCAGCAGCCAAGATCGGCTTTTCTACGAGCAGTACTTC.

This clonotype was counted ten times or more. This chain connects TRBV4-2 to TRBJ1-3, with D maybe TRBD1 (5 bases). V lost 1 base, J lost 2 bases, and 18 bases lay in between. The CDR3 has 18 residues. The germline V gene has CDR1 LGHNA and CDR2 YNFKEQ. The CDR3, as DNA: TGTGCCAGCAGCCAAGTCTCCTGGGGGGTAAGAGCTGGAAACACCATATATTTT. Amino acids: CASSQVSWGVRAGNTIYF.

The rearrangement links TRBV25-1 to TRBJ2-5, with a tentative D call TRBD1 (6 bases). The V gene's germline CDR1 is MGHDK and CDR2 SYGVNS. The CDR3 consists of 14 residues. V lost 1 base and J 5 bases, leaving 11 bases between the germline ends. The CDR3 loop reads CASSEFRGGETQYF. The CDR3 nucleotides read TGTGCCAGCAGTGAATTCAGGGGCGGGGAGACCCAGTACTTC.

Many counts were recorded for this clonotype. V is TRBV3-1 and J is TRBJ1-1; D is unresolved. The V end lost 3 bases, the J end lost 1 base, and 9 bases lay between the germline ends. The germline V gene has CDR1 LGHDT and CDR2 YNNKEL (reference sequence). This CDR3 is 14 amino acids long. The CDR3 nucleotides read TGTGCCAGCAGCCACCACATGGGGAACACTGAAGCTTTCTTT. Translation gives CASSHHMGNTEAFF.

The chain uses TRBV6-6 and TRBJ1-5; 9 bases fit TRBD1. V shed 5 bases, J shed 6 bases, and the junction held 11 bases outside the gene matches. Germline V CDR1 and CDR2: MNHNY, SVGAGI (reference sequence). The CDR3 runs 16 residues. CDR3 residues: CASSDNRGQLGQPQHF. DNA for the CDR3: TGTGCCAGCAGTGACAACAGGGGGCAGTTGGGTCAGCCCCAGCATTTT.

The chain uses TRBV18 and TRBJ1-2; D is undetermined. Germline V gene data show CDR1 as KGHSH and CDR2 as LQKENI. The CDR3 consists of 18 residues. V was pared by 1 base and J by 5 bases, with 23 bases between. The CDR3 coding sequence is TGTGCCAGCTCACCACGAAGTACCGGGCCCACGGAGGGATATGGCTACACCTTC. The encoded protein is CASSPRSTGPTEGYGYTF. The whole variable domain, remainder taken from reference TRBV18 and TRBJ1-2, is NAGVMQNPRHLVRRRGQEARLRCSPMKGHSHVYWYRQLPEEGLKFMVYLQKENIIDESGMPKERFSAEFPKEGPSILRIQQVVRGDSAAYFCASSPRSTGPTEGYGYTFGSGTRLTVV.

This clonotype was picked up many times. The rearrangement uses TRBV12-3 or TRBV12-4 and TRBJ1-1; no firm D call. V was cut by 3 bases and J by 7 bases, with 6 bases left in between. The CDR3 is made up of 11 amino acids. The CDR3 region has the DNA TGTGCCAGCAGTTTGGCCTTTGAAGCTTTCTTT. Protein sequence: CASSLAFEAFF.

The genes are TRBV20-1 and TRBJ2-5; 7 nucleotides line up with TRBD2. Trimming took 0 bases from V and 5 from J; bases not matched to a gene: 6. The CDR3 has 14 residues. Germline V gene data show CDR1 as DFQATT and CDR2 as SNEGSKA (reference sequence). The CDR3 spells CSARDQGGDETQYF. The CDR3 DNA sequence: TGCAGTGCTAGAGATCAGGGAGGGGATGAGACCCAGTACTTC.

V and J are TRBV5-1 and TRBJ2-5; D is unclear. Germline V gives CDR1 SGHRS, CDR2 YFSETQ. V lost 0 bases to trimming and J lost 5 bases, with 11 bases between them. The CDR3 runs to 14 residues. CDR3 DNA: TGCGCCAGCAGCTTGGTTAGCAGTCTCGAGACCCAGTACTTC. Translated: CASSLVSSLETQYF.

The chain combines TRBV7-2 with TRBJ1-1; tentative D call: TRBD1 (5 bases). Germline lookup yields CDR1 SGHTA and CDR2 FQGNSA. V was pared by 2 bases and J by 7 bases, with 14 bases between. CDR3 size: 14 residues. The CDR3: CASSLRAGRSEAFF. CDR3 nucleotides: TGTGCCAGCAGCTTACGTGCGGGGCGAAGTGAAGCTTTCTTT.

Ten or more counts support this clonotype. The V and J genes are TRBV29-1 and TRBJ2-7; 8 bases line up with TRBD1. CDR3 length: 12 amino acids. V lost 3 bases, J lost 9 bases, and 7 bases stayed unmatched. Germline loops: CDR1 SQVTM, CDR2 ANQGSEA. The DNA for the CDR3 is TGCAGCGTTGAGCACGGGACAGGACTGCAGTACTTC. It yields the protein CSVEHGTGLQYF.

The table lists this clonotype with many counts. The gene calls are TRBV6-2 or TRBV6-3 and TRBJ2-1, with D unresolved. This CDR3 is 9 amino acids long. Germline V gene data show CDR1 as MNHEY and CDR2 as SVGEGT. The V gene lost 7 bases and the J gene lost 8 bases, with 3 bases spanning the gap. The chain's CDR3 is CASKDEQFF. CDR3 nucleotide sequence: TGTGCCAGCAAAGATGAGCAGTTCTTC.

This clonotype was counted between two and nine times. The gene calls are TRBV20-1 and TRBJ2-2; TRBD1 matches at 7 bases. Trimming cost V 1 base and J 5 bases; bases outside gene matches: 10. This CDR3 comprises 16 residues. Germline V gene lookup returns CDR1 DFQATT and CDR2 SNEGSKA (reference sequence). CDR3 sequence reads: CSARGVGTASTGELFF. As DNA, the CDR3 is TGCAGTGCTAGAGGTGTCGGGACAGCGTCAACCGGGGAGCTGTTTTTT.

This rearrangement joins TRBV7-3 to TRBJ2-1; possibly TRBD2 for D (6 bases). CDR1 SGHTA and CDR2 FQGTGA come from the germline V gene. Between the trimmed V and J ends, which lost 5 bases and 5 bases, there was a span of 13 bases. The CDR3 has 14 amino acids. The CDR3 spells CASSGGGIHNEQFF. The CDR3 coding sequence is TGTGCCAGCAGCGGAGGCGGGATCCACAATGAGCAGTTCTTC.

In this sample, this clonotype turned up a few times. The gene calls are TRBV7-2 and TRBJ2-3, with a possible D match to TRBD1 (5 bases). Germline V gene sequence: CDR1 SGHTA, CDR2 FQGNSA. The CDR3 is 13 amino acids. The germline V and J ends were trimmed by 7 bases and 4 bases, with 12 bases remaining between them. CDR3 DNA: TGTGCCAGCAACATCAGGGTATCAGATACGCAGTATTTT. Its protein is CASNIRVSDTQYF.

This clonotype has just a few counts. This chain joins TRBV20-1 and TRBJ1-5; TRBD1 agrees at 8 bases. CDR1 and CDR2 (germline): DFQATT, SNEGSKA (reference sequence). V trimming: 6 bases; J trimming: 1 base; junction bases outside the gene matches: 5. This CDR3 is 14 amino acids long. The CDR3 DNA sequence: TGCAGTGCCTCGACAGGGGAGAGCAATCAGCCCCAGCATTTT. This sequence encodes CSASTGESNQPQHF.

This clonotype has a count of ten or more. The chain joins TRBV28 to TRBJ2-2; 7 bases align to TRBD1. J was trimmed by 6 bases and V by 4 bases; bases with no gene match: 5. Germline V gives CDR1 MDHEN, CDR2 SYDVKM. The CDR3 length is 14 residues. The CDR3 sequence: CASSSYRGSGELFF. As DNA, the CDR3 is TGTGCCAGCAGTTCCTACAGGGGTTCCGGGGAGCTGTTTTTT.

This clonotype was counted a few times. The V and J genes are TRBV7-8 and TRBJ2-2; 9 nucleotides agree with TRBD1. The CDR3 has 19 amino acids. CDR1 and CDR2 (germline): SGHVS, FQNEAQ. Trimming removed 2 bases from V and 2 bases from J; junction bases left unmatched: 12. The CDR3, as DNA: TGTGCCAGCAGCTTAAAATTTCGGGGACAGGGAGGTAACACCGGGGAGCTGTTTTTT. Translated, it gives CASSLKFRGQGGNTGELFF.

This clonotype was recorded many times. The CDR3 DNA is TGTGCCAGCAGCGCGGGACCTTTCGGGACAGGGGGCCGAGGGATTGAAAAACTGTTTTTT. Its translation: CASSAGPFGTGGRGIEKLFF. The chain carries TRBV9 and TRBJ1-4, with 12 bases identical to TRBD1. CDR1 and CDR2 (germline): SGDLS, YYNGEE. The ends lost 3 bases at V and 7 bases at J; junction bases unmatched: 19. This CDR3 region has 20 residues.

In this sample, this clonotype turned up a few times. V is TRBV27 and J is TRBJ2-1, with D unclear. V was shortened by 3 bases and J by 7 bases, with 10 bases between the two germline ends. Per the germline V gene, CDR1 is MNHEY and CDR2 is SMNVEV (reference sequence). The CDR3 runs 13 residues. The CDR3 coding sequence is TGTGCCAGCAGTTTCGATCCCCTTAATGAGCAGTTCTTC. Residues: CASSFDPLNEQFF.